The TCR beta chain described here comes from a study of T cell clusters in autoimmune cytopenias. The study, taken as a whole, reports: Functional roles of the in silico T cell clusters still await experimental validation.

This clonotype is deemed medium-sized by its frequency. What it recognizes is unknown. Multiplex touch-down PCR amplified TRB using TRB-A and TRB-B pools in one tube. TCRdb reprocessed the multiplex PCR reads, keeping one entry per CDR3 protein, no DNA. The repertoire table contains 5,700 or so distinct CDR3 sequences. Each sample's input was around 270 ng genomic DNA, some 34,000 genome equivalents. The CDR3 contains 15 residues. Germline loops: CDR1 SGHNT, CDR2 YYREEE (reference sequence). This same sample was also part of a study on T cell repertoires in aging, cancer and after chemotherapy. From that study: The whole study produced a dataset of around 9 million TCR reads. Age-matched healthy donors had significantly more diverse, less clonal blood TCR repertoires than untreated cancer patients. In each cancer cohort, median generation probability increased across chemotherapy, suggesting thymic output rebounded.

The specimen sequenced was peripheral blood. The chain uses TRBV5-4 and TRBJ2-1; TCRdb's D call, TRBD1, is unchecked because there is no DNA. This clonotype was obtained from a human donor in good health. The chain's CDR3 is CASSGAGGSYNEQFF.